This T cell receptor (beta chain) was sequenced for a study of blood T cell repertoires in COVID-19. Method: immunoSEQ multiplex PCR; TCRdb's copy keeps in-frame clones and lacks some. The table shows a few hundred thousand clones, with more than 75% occurring only once. The CDR3 runs to 17 residues. Germline V CDR1 and CDR2: LNHDA, SQIVND (reference sequence). J gave up 0 bases and V 5 bases, and 8 bases lay outside the gene matches. The sequenced sample consisted of peripheral blood. This rearrangement joins TRBV19 to TRBJ1-5, with 9 bases lining up with TRBD1. The receptor was isolated from a woman between 35 and 50 years old who had recovered from COVID-19. DNA for the CDR3: TGTGCCAGTAGTCTTCCGGACAGGGGCGATAGCAATCAGCCCCAGCATTTT. Its translation is CASSLPDRGDSNQPQHF. Full variable domain (outside the CDR3, taken from reference TRBV19 and TRBJ1-5): DGGITQSPKYLFRKEGQNVTLSCEQNLNHDAMYWYRQDPGQGLRLIYYSQIVNDFQKGDIAEGYSVSREKKESFPLTVTSAQKNPTAFYLCASSLPDRGDSNQPQHFGDGTRLSIL.